Listed below are T cell receptor beta chains from one sample, sequenced in a study of blood T cells in healthy people across ages. TCRdb redid the calling of the 5' RACE reads with MiXCR, one entry per CDR3 protein. The sample yields 600,000 or so distinct CDR3 sequences, 20% to 25% seen once. Sequenced sample: blood. These receptors came from a man between 70 and 80 years old in good health. The CDR3 runs from the conserved cysteine through the conserved F or W. The order of the fields is J gene, D gene, clone size, CDR3 length, V gene, CDR3 protein, CDR3 DNA. The D gene is left open where the match is weak. Rows give clone size only sometimes, using once, few, many, or a class for an expanded clone.

>TRBJ1-2|NA|NA|14|TRBV2
CASTPLVDNYGYTF
TGTGCCAGCACTCCTTTGGTGGACAACTATGGCTACACCTTC
>TRBJ2-5|NA|few|15|TRBV9
CASSVGGTGKETQYF
TGTGCCAGCAGCGTAGGAGGGACCGGGAAAGAGACCCAGTACTTC
>TRBJ2-1|NA|many|14|TRBV18
CASSPPSENNEQFF
TGTGCCAGCTCACCACCTAGCGAGAACAATGAGCAGTTCTTC
>TRBJ2-7|NA|NA|15|TRBV6-5
CASSITRQASNEQYF
TGTGCCAGCAGTATCACACGACAGGCGTCTAACGAGCAGTACTTC
>TRBJ2-3|TRBD2|NA|17|TRBV7-2
CASSLGSTSGSTDTQYF
TGTGCCAGCAGCTTAGGGTCGACTAGCGGGAGCACAGATACGCAGTATTTT
>TRBJ2-5|NA|NA|12|TRBV7-2
CASSSTPGPWYF
TGTGCCAGCAGCTCAACACCGGGACCATGGTACTTC
>TRBJ2-7|NA|NA|15|TRBV21-1
CASSSQGTSWSEQYF
TGTGCCAGCAGCTCTCAAGGGACTAGCTGGAGCGAGCAGTACTTC
>TRBJ2-7|NA|NA|13|TRBV6-2/TRBV6-3
CASSPSSYYEQYF
TGTGCCAGCAGCCCTTCGAGTTATTACGAGCAGTACTTC
>TRBJ1-5|NA|NA|14|TRBV20-1
CSARDSWSNQPQHF
TGCAGTGCTAGAGATTCGTGGAGCAATCAGCCCCAGCATTTT
>TRBJ2-7|TRBD2|NA|15|TRBV11-2
CASSLPVGLAVRTDF
TGTGCCAGCAGCTTACCGGTCGGACTAGCGGTACGAACGGACTTC
>TRBJ2-7|TRBD2|NA|15|TRBV7-8
CASSPDGLAGDEQYF
TGTGCCAGCAGCCCAGACGGACTAGCGGGAGACGAGCAGTACTTC
>TRBJ1-2|NA|few|16|TRBV20-1
CSAREEGAGLPYGYTF
TGCAGTGCTAGAGAAGAAGGGGCAGGGCTCCCCTATGGCTACACCTTC
>TRBJ1-5|NA|few|16|TRBV6-1
CASSDAGPFDNQPQHF
TGTGCCAGCAGTGACGCTGGACCGTTCGACAATCAGCCCCAGCATTTT
>TRBJ2-1|TRBD1|NA|15|TRBV20-1
CSAVPGQGKGYEQFF
TGCAGTGCTGTCCCGGGACAGGGGAAGGGGTATGAGCAGTTCTTC
>TRBJ2-5|TRBD2|many|18|TRBV11-2
CASSHSLQTSGRGETQYF
TGTGCCAGCAGCCACAGTCTTCAGACTAGCGGGAGGGGGGAGACCCAGTACTTC
>TRBJ2-7|NA|NA|12|TRBV24-1
CATSSGAYEQYF
TGTGCCACCAGCTCGGGGGCCTACGAGCAGTACTTC
>TRBJ2-1|TRBD1|NA|15|TRBV2
CASSLFPGQGDEQFF
TGTGCCAGCAGTCTTTTCCCGGGACAGGGGGATGAGCAGTTCTTC
>TRBJ2-5|NA|NA|13|TRBV6-1
CASSGQLMREQYF
TGTGCCAGCAGTGGACAGCTAATGAGGGAGCAGTACTTC
>TRBJ2-7|NA|few|11|TRBV12-3/TRBV12-4
CASSLDKSQYF
TGTGCCAGCAGTTTAGACAAATCGCAGTACTTC
>TRBJ1-2|NA|NA|11|TRBV20-1
CSANTVYGYTF
TGCAGTGCTAATACGGTCTATGGCTACACCTTC
>TRBJ1-4|NA|NA|17|TRBV7-2
CASSNVGGRLTSEKLFF
TGTGCCAGCAGTAACGTCGGGGGGCGCCTCACAAGTGAAAAACTGTTTTTT
>TRBJ1-1|NA|NA|11|TRBV2
CASNRSTEAFF
TGTGCCAGCAACAGGAGCACTGAAGCTTTCTTT
>TRBJ1-1|TRBD1|few|12|TRBV20-1
CSAAQGDTEAFF
TGCAGTGCGGCACAGGGGGACACTGAAGCTTTCTTT
>TRBJ2-1|TRBD1|few|15|TRBV5-1
CASRNTGATYNEQFF
TGCGCCAGCAGAAACACAGGGGCAACCTACAATGAGCAGTTCTTC
>TRBJ1-1|TRBD1|few|15|TRBV28
CASSLPDRGGTEAFF
TGTGCCAGCAGTTTACCAGACAGGGGGGGGACTGAAGCTTTCTTT
>TRBJ2-7|TRBD2|few|15|TRBV3-1
CASSLPGLATYEQYF
TGTGCCAGCAGCCTGCCGGGACTAGCGACCTACGAGCAGTACTTC
>TRBJ2-7|TRBD2|NA|12|TRBV3-1
CASSRTSDEQYF
TGTGCCAGCAGCCGGACTAGCGACGAGCAGTACTTC
>TRBJ2-5|TRBD2|few|16|TRBV9
CASSVELAGGLETQYF
TGTGCCAGCAGCGTAGAACTAGCGGGAGGTTTGGAGACCCAGTACTTC
>TRBJ2-7|NA|many|15|TRBV7-2
CASSLDSGNSYEQYF
TGTGCCAGCAGCTTAGATTCAGGGAATTCCTACGAGCAGTACTTC
>TRBJ2-3|TRBD2|few|15|TRBV2
CASSDPSGGRDTQYF
TGTGCCAGCAGTGACCCTAGCGGGGGCCGCGATACGCAGTATTTT
>TRBJ2-7|TRBD1|few|14|TRBV5-6
CASSITGQPYEQYF
TGTGCCAGCAGCATAACGGGACAGCCCTACGAGCAGTACTTC
>TRBJ2-6|NA|few|16|TRBV27
CASSDQEPSGANVPTF
TGTGCCAGCAGTGATCAGGAGCCCTCTGGGGCCAACGTCCCGACTTTC
>TRBJ2-1|NA|few|14|TRBV4-1
CASSQMAVYNEQFF
TGCGCCAGCAGCCAAATGGCAGTCTACAATGAGCAGTTCTTC
>TRBJ2-4|NA|many|16|TRBV6-5
CASSNDRRVAKNIQYF
TGTGCCAGCAGTAACGACAGGAGGGTAGCCAAAAACATTCAGTACTTC
>TRBJ2-3|TRBD2|NA|17|TRBV13
CASSSRGLADDTDTQYF
TGTGCCAGCAGCTCTCGAGGACTAGCGGATGATACAGATACGCAGTATTTT
>TRBJ2-1|NA|many|11|TRBV29-1
CSVEDPGEQFF
TGCAGCGTTGAAGATCCAGGTGAGCAGTTCTTC
>TRBJ1-1|NA|NA|14|TRBV4-3
CASSQAILDTEAFF
TGCGCCAGCAGCCAAGCGATCCTCGACACTGAAGCTTTCTTT
>TRBJ2-5|NA|NA|14|TRBV20-1
CSARGLSGEETQYF
TGCAGTGCGCGAGGTCTTTCGGGGGAAGAGACCCAGTACTTC
>TRBJ2-2|TRBD2|NA|14|TRBV30
CALRTSGRVGELFF
TGTGCCTTGCGGACTAGCGGGAGAGTCGGGGAGCTGTTTTTT
>TRBJ1-3|TRBD1|once|17|TRBV5-1
CASTETRTGASGNTIYF
TGCGCCAGCACGGAAACCCGGACAGGAGCGTCTGGAAACACCATATATTTT
>TRBJ1-1|TRBD1|many|13|TRBV29-1
CSVGTGGGTEAFF
TGCAGCGTTGGGACAGGGGGAGGCACTGAAGCTTTCTTT